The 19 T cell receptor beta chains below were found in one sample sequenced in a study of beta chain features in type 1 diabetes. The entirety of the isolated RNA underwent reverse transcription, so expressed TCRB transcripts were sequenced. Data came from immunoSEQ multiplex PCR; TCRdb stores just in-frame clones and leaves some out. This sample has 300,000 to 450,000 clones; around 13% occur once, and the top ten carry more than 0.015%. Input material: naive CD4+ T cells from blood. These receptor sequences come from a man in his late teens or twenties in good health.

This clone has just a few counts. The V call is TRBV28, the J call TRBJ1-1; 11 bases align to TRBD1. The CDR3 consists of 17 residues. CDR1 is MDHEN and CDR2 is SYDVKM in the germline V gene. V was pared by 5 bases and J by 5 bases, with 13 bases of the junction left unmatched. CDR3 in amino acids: CASSLIWTGGGWTEAFF. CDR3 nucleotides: TGTGCCAGCAGTCTCATATGGACAGGGGGCGGGTGGACTGAAGCTTTCTTT.

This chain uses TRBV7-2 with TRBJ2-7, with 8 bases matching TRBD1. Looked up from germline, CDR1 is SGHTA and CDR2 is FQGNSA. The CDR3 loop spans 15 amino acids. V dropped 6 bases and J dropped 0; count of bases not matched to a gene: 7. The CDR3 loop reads CASSWGQVSSYEQYF. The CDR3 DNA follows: TGTGCCAGCAGTTGGGGACAGGTGAGCTCCTACGAGCAGTACTTC.

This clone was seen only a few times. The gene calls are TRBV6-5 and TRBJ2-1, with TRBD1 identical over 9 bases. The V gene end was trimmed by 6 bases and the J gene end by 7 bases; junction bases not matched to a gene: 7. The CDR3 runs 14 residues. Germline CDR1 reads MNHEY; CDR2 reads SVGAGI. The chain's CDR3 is CASRPGQGGNEQFF. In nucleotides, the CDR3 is TGTGCCAGCAGGCCGGGACAGGGCGGGAATGAGCAGTTCTTC.

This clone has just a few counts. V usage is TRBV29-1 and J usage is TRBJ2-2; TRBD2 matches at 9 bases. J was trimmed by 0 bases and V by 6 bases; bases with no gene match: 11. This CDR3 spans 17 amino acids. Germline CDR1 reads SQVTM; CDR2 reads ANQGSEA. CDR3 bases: TGCAGCGTGGGCGGGCTAGCGGGACATCCGAACACCGGGGAGCTGTTTTTT. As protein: CSVGGLAGHPNTGELFF.

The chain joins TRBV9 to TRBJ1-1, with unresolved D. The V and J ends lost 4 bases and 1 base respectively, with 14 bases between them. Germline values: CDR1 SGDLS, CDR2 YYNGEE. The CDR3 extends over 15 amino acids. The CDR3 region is CASSPSGRKNTEAFF. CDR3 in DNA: TGTGCCAGCAGCCCAAGCGGCCGGAAGAACACTGAAGCTTTCTTT.

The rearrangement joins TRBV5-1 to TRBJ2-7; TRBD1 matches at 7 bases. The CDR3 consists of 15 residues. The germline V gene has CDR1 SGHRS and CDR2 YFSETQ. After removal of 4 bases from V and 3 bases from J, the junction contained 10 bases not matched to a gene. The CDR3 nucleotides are TGCGCCAGCAGCCCAACCGGGACAGAATTCTACGAGCAGTACTTC. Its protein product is CASSPTGTEFYEQYF.

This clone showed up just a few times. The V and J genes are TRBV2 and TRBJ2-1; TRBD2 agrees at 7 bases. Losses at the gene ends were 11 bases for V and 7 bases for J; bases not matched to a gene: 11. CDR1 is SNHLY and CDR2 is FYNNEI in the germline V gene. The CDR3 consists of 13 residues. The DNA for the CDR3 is TGTGCCGCCGGCTGGGCTAGCGGTAATGAGCAGTTCTTC. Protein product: CAAGWASGNEQFF.

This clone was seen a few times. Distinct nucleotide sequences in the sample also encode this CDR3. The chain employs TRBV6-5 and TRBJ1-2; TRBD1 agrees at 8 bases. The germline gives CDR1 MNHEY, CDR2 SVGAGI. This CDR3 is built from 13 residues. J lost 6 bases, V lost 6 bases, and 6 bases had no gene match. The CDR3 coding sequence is TGTGCCAGCAGCCGCGGACAGGGTAATGGCTACACCTTC. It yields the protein CASSRGQGNGYTF.

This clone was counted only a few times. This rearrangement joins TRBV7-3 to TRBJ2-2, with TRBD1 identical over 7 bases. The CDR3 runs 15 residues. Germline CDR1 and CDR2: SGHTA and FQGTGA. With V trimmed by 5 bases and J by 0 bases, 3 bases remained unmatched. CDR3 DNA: TGTGCCAGCAGCGGACAGGCCGCGAACACCGGGGAGCTGTTTTTT. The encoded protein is CASSGQAANTGELFF.

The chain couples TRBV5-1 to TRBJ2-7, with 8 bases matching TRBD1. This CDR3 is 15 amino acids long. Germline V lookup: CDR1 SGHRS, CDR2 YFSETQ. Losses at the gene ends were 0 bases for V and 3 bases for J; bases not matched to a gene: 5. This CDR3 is CASSLDSDRGYEQYF. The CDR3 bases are TGCGCCAGCAGCTTGGATTCTGACAGGGGCTACGAGCAGTACTTC.

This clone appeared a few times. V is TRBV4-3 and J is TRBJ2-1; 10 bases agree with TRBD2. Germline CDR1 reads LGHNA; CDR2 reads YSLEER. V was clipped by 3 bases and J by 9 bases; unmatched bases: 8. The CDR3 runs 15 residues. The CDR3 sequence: CASSQSGTSVREQFF. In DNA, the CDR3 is TGCGCCAGCAGCCAGTCCGGGACTAGCGTCCGTGAGCAGTTCTTC.

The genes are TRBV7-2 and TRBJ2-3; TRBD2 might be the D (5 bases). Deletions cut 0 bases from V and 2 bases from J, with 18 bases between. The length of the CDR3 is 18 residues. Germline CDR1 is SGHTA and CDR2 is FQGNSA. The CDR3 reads CASSLAVSSYTYTDTQYF. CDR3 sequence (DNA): TGTGCCAGCAGCTTAGCGGTGTCTAGCTATACCTACACAGATACGCAGTATTTT. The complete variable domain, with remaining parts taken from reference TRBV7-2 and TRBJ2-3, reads GAGVSQSPSNKVTEKGKDVELRCDPISGHTALYWYRQSLGQGLEFLIYFQGNSAPDKSGLPSDRFSAERTGGSVSTLTIQRTQQEDSAVYLCASSLAVSSYTYTDTQYFGPGTRLTVL.

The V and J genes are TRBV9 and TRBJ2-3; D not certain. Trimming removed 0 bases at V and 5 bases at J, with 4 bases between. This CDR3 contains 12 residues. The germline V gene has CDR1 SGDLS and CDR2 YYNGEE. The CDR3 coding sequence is TGTGCCAGCAGCGTAGCGGTAGATACGCAGTATTTT. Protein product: CASSVAVDTQYF.

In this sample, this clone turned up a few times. The CDR3, as DNA: TGCAGCGTTGACGGGGGGGACCCCAATGAGCAGTTCTTC. It is translated as CSVDGGDPNEQFF. The chain carries TRBV29-1 and TRBJ2-1, with TRBD2 matching 8 bases. Unmatched junction bases numbered 4, after V lost 3 bases and J lost 6 bases. The germline V gene has CDR1 SQVTM and CDR2 ANQGSEA. The CDR3 loop spans 13 amino acids.

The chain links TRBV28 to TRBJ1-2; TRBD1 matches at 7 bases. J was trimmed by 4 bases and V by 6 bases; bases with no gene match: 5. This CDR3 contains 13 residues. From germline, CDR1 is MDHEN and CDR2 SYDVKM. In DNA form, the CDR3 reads TGTGCCAGCAGAAAGACAGGGAGCTATGGCTACACCTTC. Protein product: CASRKTGSYGYTF.

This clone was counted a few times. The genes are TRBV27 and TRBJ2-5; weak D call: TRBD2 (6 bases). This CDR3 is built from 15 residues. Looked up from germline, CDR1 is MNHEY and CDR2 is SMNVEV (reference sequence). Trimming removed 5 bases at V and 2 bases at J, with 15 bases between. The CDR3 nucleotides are TGTGCCAGCAGTCGCTTTAGCGGAAGGCAAGAGACCCAGTACTTC. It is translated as CASSRFSGRQETQYF.

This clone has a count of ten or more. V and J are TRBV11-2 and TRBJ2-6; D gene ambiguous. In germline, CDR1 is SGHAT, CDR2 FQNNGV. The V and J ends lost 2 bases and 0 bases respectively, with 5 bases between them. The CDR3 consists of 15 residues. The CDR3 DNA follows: TGTGCCAGCAGCTTACGGTACTCTGGGGCCAACGTCCTGACTTTC. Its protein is CASSLRYSGANVLTF.

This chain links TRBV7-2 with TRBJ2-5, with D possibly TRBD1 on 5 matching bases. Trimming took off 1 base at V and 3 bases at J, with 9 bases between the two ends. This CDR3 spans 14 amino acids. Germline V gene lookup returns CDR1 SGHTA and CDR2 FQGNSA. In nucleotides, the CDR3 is TGTGCCAGCAGCTTAGGGGGCAGGAAAGAGACCCAGTACTTC. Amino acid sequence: CASSLGGRKETQYF. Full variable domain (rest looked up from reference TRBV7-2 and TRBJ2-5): GAGVSQSPSNKVTEKGKDVELRCDPISGHTALYWYRQSLGQGLEFLIYFQGNSAPDKSGLPSDRFSAERTGGSVSTLTIQRTQQEDSAVYLCASSLGGRKETQYFGPGTRLLVL.

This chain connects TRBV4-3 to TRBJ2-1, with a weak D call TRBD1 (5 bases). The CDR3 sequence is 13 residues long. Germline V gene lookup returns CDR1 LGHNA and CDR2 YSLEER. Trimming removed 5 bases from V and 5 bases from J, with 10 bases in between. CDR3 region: CASSARRDNEQFF. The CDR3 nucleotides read TGCGCCAGCAGCGCCCGCAGGGACAATGAGCAGTTCTTC.